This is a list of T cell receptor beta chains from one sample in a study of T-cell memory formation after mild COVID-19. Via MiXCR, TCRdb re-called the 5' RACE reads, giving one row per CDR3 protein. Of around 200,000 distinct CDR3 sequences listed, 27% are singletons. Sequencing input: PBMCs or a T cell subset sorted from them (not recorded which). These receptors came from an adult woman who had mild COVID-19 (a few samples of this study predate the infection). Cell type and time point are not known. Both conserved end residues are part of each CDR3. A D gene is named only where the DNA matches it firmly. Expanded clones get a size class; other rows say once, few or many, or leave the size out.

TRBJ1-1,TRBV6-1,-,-,CASSSPEAFF,TGTGCCAGCAGTTCCCCTGAAGCTTTCTTT
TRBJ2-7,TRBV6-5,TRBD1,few,CATLNMGQGSYEQYF,TGTGCCACCCTAAATATGGGACAGGGTTCCTACGAGCAGTACTTC
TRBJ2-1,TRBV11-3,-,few,CASSRRDGSYNEQFF,TGTGCCAGCAGCCGCCGGGACGGCTCCTACAATGAGCAGTTCTTC
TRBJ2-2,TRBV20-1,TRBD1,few,CSARGTGRTGELFF,TGCAGTGCTAGGGGGACAGGACGCACCGGGGAGCTGTTTTTT
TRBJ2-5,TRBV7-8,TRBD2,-,CASSRARTRSGRIQETQYF,TGTGCCAGCAGCCGGGCCCGCACAAGGAGCGGGAGGATCCAAGAGACCCAGTACTTC
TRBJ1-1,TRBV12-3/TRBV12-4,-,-,CATVQVLEAFF,TGTGCCACGGTACAGGTATTGGAAGCTTTCTTT
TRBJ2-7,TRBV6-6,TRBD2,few,CASSYGLAGFYEQYF,TGTGCCAGCAGTTACGGGCTAGCGGGGTTCTACGAGCAGTACTTC
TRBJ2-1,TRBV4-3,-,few,CASSQAPEPRNEQFF,TGCGCCAGCAGCCAAGCCCCCGAACCGAGGAATGAGCAGTTCTTC
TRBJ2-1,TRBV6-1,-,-,CASSTKLTRQGGGGSGNEQFF,TGTGCCAGCAGCACCAAATTGACAAGACAAGGGGGTGGCGGGAGTGGCAATGAGCAGTTCTTC
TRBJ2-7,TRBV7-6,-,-,CASSLANSYEQYF,TGTGCCAGCAGCTTAGCCAACTCCTACGAGCAGTACTTC
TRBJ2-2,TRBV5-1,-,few,CASSFSLQENTGELFF,TGCGCCAGCAGCTTCTCCCTACAGGAGAACACCGGGGAGCTGTTTTTT
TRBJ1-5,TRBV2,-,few,CASSERVGSRHF,TGTGCCAGCAGTGAGAGGGTTGGTAGTCGGCATTTT
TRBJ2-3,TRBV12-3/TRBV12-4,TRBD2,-,CASSPRLAGNTQYF,TGTGCCAGCAGCCCCCGATTAGCGGGAAATACGCAGTATTTT
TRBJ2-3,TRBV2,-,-,CASSEGAGSTDTQYF,TGTGCCAGCAGTGAGGGGGCGGGGAGCACAGATACGCAGTATTTT
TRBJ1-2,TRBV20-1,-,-,CSARAPTDNYGYTF,TGCAGTGCTAGAGCCCCGACAGATAACTATGGCTACACCTTC
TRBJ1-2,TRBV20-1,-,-,CSARDPARNYGYTF,TGCAGTGCTAGAGATCCAGCGAGGAACTATGGCTACACCTTC
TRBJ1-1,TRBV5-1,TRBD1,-,CASSLRDRGSTEAFF,TGCGCCAGCAGCCTGAGGGACAGGGGCAGCACTGAAGCTTTCTTT
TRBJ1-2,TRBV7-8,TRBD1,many,CASSLGETGFAHLRGYTF,TGTGCCAGCAGCTTAGGGGAGACAGGGTTTGCGCACCTGAGAGGCTACACCTTC
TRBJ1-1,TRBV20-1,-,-,CSAEQGGTEAFF,TGCAGTGCTGAACAGGGCGGCACTGAAGCTTTCTTT
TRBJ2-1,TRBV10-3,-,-,CAISVGKGNEQFF,TGTGCCATCAGTGTAGGGAAGGGGAATGAGCAGTTCTTC
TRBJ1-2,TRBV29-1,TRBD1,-,CSGTGQGDYGYTF,TGCAGCGGCACGGGACAGGGTGACTATGGCTACACCTTC
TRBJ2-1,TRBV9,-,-,CASSVARDNSYNEQFF,TGTGCCAGCAGCGTAGCCCGGGACAACTCCTACAATGAGCAGTTCTTC